Each of the 22 T cell receptor beta chains below was sequenced from the same sample in a study of early T cells in non-severe SARS-CoV-2 infection. MiXCR, applied by TCRdb to the 5' RACE reads, yields one record per CDR3 protein. The table has roughly 24,000 distinct CDR3 sequences, 4.5% seen once. The source material was whole blood. Receptor source: an adult who was a healthcare worker with PCR-confirmed SARS-CoV-2 infection or an uninfected control (not recorded which).

This clonotype was seen at least ten times. The chain links TRBV28 to TRBJ2-7; no firm D call. V shed 2 bases and J shed 0 bases, with 8 bases lying between them. Germline loops: CDR1 MDHEN, CDR2 SYDVKM. This CDR3 has 14 amino acids. The CDR3 nucleotides read TGTGCCAGCAGTTTAGGAAGGGCCTCCTACGAGCAGTACTTC. Amino acids: CASSLGRASYEQYF.

This clonotype appeared many times. The rearrangement links TRBV7-6 to TRBJ2-7; the match to TRBD1 covers 8 bases. CDR1 and CDR2 from the germline V gene are SGHVS and FNYEAQ. After removal of 8 bases from V and 5 bases from J, the junction contained 8 bases not matched to a gene. This CDR3 is built from 13 residues. CDR3 sequence reads: CASGGPDRDEQYF. The CDR3 DNA reads as TGTGCCAGCGGGGGCCCGGACAGGGACGAGCAGTACTTC. Variable domain in full (rest from reference TRBV7-6 and TRBJ2-7): GAGVSQSPRYKVTKRGQDVALRCDPISGHVSLYWYRQALGQGPEFLTYFNYEAQQDKSGLPNDRFSAERPEGSISTLTIQRTEQRDSAMYRCASGGPDRDEQYFGPGTRLTVT.

This clonotype was recorded many times. The chain links TRBV7-6 to TRBJ1-1; TRBD1 is a possible D gene (5 bases). V gave up 1 base and J gave up 2 bases, with 14 bases separating them. The CDR3 sequence is 16 residues long. In germline, CDR1 is SGHVS, CDR2 FNYEAQ. Here the CDR3 reads CASSLVGGTSNTEAFF. The CDR3 DNA reads as TGTGCCAGCAGCTTAGTTGGGGGGACTAGTAACACTGAAGCTTTCTTT.

This clonotype has only a few counts. This rearrangement joins TRBV20-1 to TRBJ2-1, with 9 bases matching TRBD2. CDR3 length: 14 amino acids. Germline assignment: CDR1 DFQATT and CDR2 SNEGSKA (reference sequence). After removal of 1 base from V and 4 bases from J, the junction contained 2 bases not matched to a gene. CDR3 DNA sequence: TGCAGTGCTAGAGTCACTAGCGGGTACAATGAGCAGTTCTTC. Translating it yields CSARVTSGYNEQFF.

The table lists this clonotype with many counts. J is TRBJ1-5 and V is TRBV12-3 or TRBV12-4, with D perhaps matching TRBD1 (5 bases). V was pared by 0 bases and J by 6 bases, with 12 bases between. The CDR3 consists of 15 residues. The CDR3: CASSLATGESQPQHF. The CDR3 nucleotides are TGTGCCAGCAGTTTAGCGACGGGGGAGAGTCAGCCCCAGCATTTT.

This clonotype was seen just once. With a much larger clone just one base away, this may be a read error. The chain combines TRBV20-1 with TRBJ1-1; 7 nucleotides align to TRBD1. Germline assignment: CDR1 DFQATT and CDR2 SNEGSKA (reference sequence). The CDR3 has 12 amino acids. CDR3 amino acids: CSSGGMNTETFF. CDR3 bases: TGCAGTTCAGGGGGAATGAACACTGAAACTTTCTTT.

This clonotype has ten or more counts. The rearrangement uses TRBV5-1 and TRBJ2-3; either TRBD1 or TRBD2 may fit D (5 bases each). The CDR3 extends over 19 amino acids. Germline V gene sequence: CDR1 SGHRS, CDR2 YFSETQ. Deletions cut 4 bases from V and 2 bases from J, with 26 bases between. CDR3 bases: TGCGCCAGCAGCCCCGGGGTGGGGACGCTCAGGAGTCTCACAGATACGCAGTATTTT. It specifies CASSPGVGTLRSLTDTQYF.

This clonotype has at least ten counts. V usage is TRBV25-1 and J usage is TRBJ1-1; unclear D gene. Germline CDR1 reads MGHDK; CDR2 reads SYGVNS. V shed 7 bases and J shed 7 bases, with 28 bases lying between them. This CDR3 comprises 17 residues. CDR3 DNA sequence: TGTGCCAGCATAGCCCCAGATTTAAACGGTCTTCGGGATGAAGCTTTCTTT. It yields the protein CASIAPDLNGLRDEAFF.

Many counts were recorded for this clonotype. The V gene is TRBV12-3 or TRBV12-4, the J gene TRBJ1-4; D ambiguous. The CDR3 spans 14 residues. Between the trimmed V and J ends, which lost 5 bases and 8 bases, there was a span of 15 bases. CDR3 coding DNA: TGTGCCAGCAGTCTAAGGGCCCCGGGGGAAAAACTGTTTTTT. Translated, it gives CASSLRAPGEKLFF.

The chain links TRBV11-2 to TRBJ1-2, with TRBD1 matching 7 bases. CDR1 is SGHAT, CDR2 FQNNGV, per germline. V was clipped by 5 bases and J by 8 bases; unmatched bases: 14. This CDR3 has 15 residues. CDR3 coding DNA: TGTGCCAGCAGCCCAGAGGACAGGTGGCCCTACGGCTACACCTTC. Protein product: CASSPEDRWPYGYTF.

This clonotype has at least ten counts. This sequence joins TRBV7-2 and TRBJ2-5; 7 bases line up with TRBD2. Germline V gene data show CDR1 as SGHTA and CDR2 as FQGNSA. Trimming removed 1 base from V and 5 bases from J; junction bases left unmatched: 10. The CDR3 covers 16 residues. CDR3 coding DNA: TGTGCCAGCAGCTTAGTGTTACTAGCGAGTCCCGAGACCCAGTACTTC. Translated, it gives CASSLVLLASPETQYF. Filled out from reference TRBV7-2 and TRBJ2-5, the complete variable domain reads GAGVSQSPSNKVTEKGKDVELRCDPISGHTALYWYRQSLGQGLEFLIYFQGNSAPDKSGLPSDRFSAERTGGSVSTLTIQRTQQEDSAVYLCASSLVLLASPETQYFGPGTRLLVL.

This clonotype came up a few times. The rearrangement uses TRBV12-3 or TRBV12-4 and TRBJ2-2; D gene unclear. This CDR3 is built from 11 residues. Trimming cost V 3 bases and J 8 bases, with 4 bases left between them. The chain's CDR3 is CASSFGGELFF. In DNA, the CDR3 is TGTGCCAGCAGTTTCGGGGGGGAGCTGTTTTTT.

This clonotype was detected a few times. This chain joins TRBV7-2 and TRBJ2-7; D is perhaps TRBD1 (5 bases). The V gene lost 5 bases and the J gene lost 1 base, with 12 bases spanning the gap. CDR1 is SGHTA, CDR2 FQGNSA, per germline. CDR3 length: 14 amino acids. CDR3 in amino acids: CASSPIAGSYEQYF. Written as DNA, the CDR3 is TGTGCCAGCAGCCCTATTGCAGGGTCCTACGAGCAGTACTTC.

This clonotype was picked up a small number of times. This chain links TRBV6-5 with TRBJ2-4; a weak D match, TRBD1 (6 bases). Trimming removed 6 bases at V and 7 bases at J, with 19 bases between. CDR1 is MNHEY and CDR2 is SVGAGI in the germline V gene. This CDR3 spans 15 amino acids. The CDR3 nucleotides are TGTGCCAGCAGGCGAAACCCCAGGGGATGGAACATTCAGTACTTC. As protein: CASRRNPRGWNIQYF.

This clonotype was found a few times. The chain carries TRBV5-1 and TRBJ1-2, with a tentative D call TRBD1 (5 bases). Trimming left V 6 bases short and J 4 bases short, with 22 bases between. Germline CDR1 reads SGHRS; CDR2 reads YFSETQ. The CDR3 has 16 amino acids. CDR3 sequence reads: CASTPTAGTDFYGYTF. CDR3 nucleotides: TGCGCCAGCACCCCGACCGCCGGGACGGACTTCTATGGCTACACCTTC.

This clonotype was picked up many times. The rearrangement joins TRBV18 to TRBJ1-2; no clear D gene. The CDR3 runs to 17 residues. Germline CDR1 and CDR2: KGHSH and LQKENI. Between the trimmed V and J ends, which lost 1 base and 2 bases, there was a span of 17 bases. The chain's CDR3 is CASSPRRETYMNYGYTF. As DNA, the CDR3 is TGTGCCAGCTCACCACGAAGGGAGACTTACATGAACTATGGCTACACCTTC.

Ten or more counts support this clonotype. This chain links TRBV6-5 with TRBJ1-2; tentatively, D is TRBD1 (6 bases). Trimming took 6 bases from V and 0 from J, leaving 14 bases between them. From germline, CDR1 is MNHEY and CDR2 SVGAGI. This CDR3 spans 15 amino acids. The CDR3 coding sequence is TGTGCCAGCAGACCGGACAGATCCCCTAACTATGGCTACACCTTC. Translation gives CASRPDRSPNYGYTF.

The table lists this clonotype with many counts. This chain joins TRBV5-1 and TRBJ2-7, with TRBD1 matching over 7 bases. The length of the CDR3 is 15 residues. V was clipped by 5 bases and J by 2 bases; unmatched bases: 10. Germline V gene sequence: CDR1 SGHRS, CDR2 YFSETQ. The CDR3 bases are TGCGCCAGCAGAGAAGCCGGGACAGAGGCCTACGAGCAGTACTTC. It codes for CASREAGTEAYEQYF.

This clonotype has at least ten counts. The chain joins TRBV7-6 to TRBJ2-5; 9 bases map to TRBD1. Germline CDR1 SGHVS, CDR2 FNYEAQ. After removal of 5 bases from V and 5 bases from J, the junction contained 18 bases not matched to a gene. CDR3 length equals 18 residues. The CDR3 nucleotides read TGTGCCAGCAGCCCCCGTTATAAGACAGGGGGTACGAGTGAGACCCAGTACTTC. Its translation is CASSPRYKTGGTSETQYF. The variable domain in full, with the rest retrieved from reference TRBV7-6 and TRBJ2-5, is GAGVSQSPRYKVTKRGQDVALRCDPISGHVSLYWYRQALGQGPEFLTYFNYEAQQDKSGLPNDRFSAERPEGSISTLTIQRTEQRDSAMYRCASSPRYKTGGTSETQYFGPGTRLLVL.

In regard to this clonotype: At one end, the junction sequence differs from germline, possibly due to a read error. This sequence joins TRBV30 and TRBJ1-5; the D gene is possibly TRBD1 (5 bases). The CDR3 spans 16 residues. Germline CDR1 and CDR2: GTSNPN and SVGIG (reference sequence). Written as DNA, the CDR3 is TGTGTCTGGAGTGGAAGAGCTGGGGCTAGCAATCAGCCCCAGCATTTT. This translates into CVWSGRAGASNQPQHF.

This clonotype occurred a few times. J is TRBJ1-1 and V is TRBV7-9; D unresolved. This CDR3 has 14 residues. Germline CDR1 reads SEHNR; CDR2 reads FQNEAQ (reference sequence). Trimming stripped 1 base from V and 4 bases from J, with 10 bases between. CDR3 DNA: TGTGCCAGCAGCTTAGTTGGTACAAGCACTGAAGCTTTCTTT. Translating gives CASSLVGTSTEAFF.

This clonotype was seen repeatedly, ten times or more. The J gene is TRBJ2-7, the V gene TRBV28, with a tentative D call TRBD2 (5 bases). CDR3 length equals 15 residues. The ends were cut back, 3 bases at V and 2 bases at J, with 14 bases in the middle. Per the germline V gene, CDR1 is MDHEN and CDR2 is SYDVKM. CDR3 in amino acids: CASSFAPGRAYEQYF. Written as DNA, the CDR3 is TGTGCCAGCAGTTTTGCCCCTGGGCGGGCCTACGAGCAGTACTTC.